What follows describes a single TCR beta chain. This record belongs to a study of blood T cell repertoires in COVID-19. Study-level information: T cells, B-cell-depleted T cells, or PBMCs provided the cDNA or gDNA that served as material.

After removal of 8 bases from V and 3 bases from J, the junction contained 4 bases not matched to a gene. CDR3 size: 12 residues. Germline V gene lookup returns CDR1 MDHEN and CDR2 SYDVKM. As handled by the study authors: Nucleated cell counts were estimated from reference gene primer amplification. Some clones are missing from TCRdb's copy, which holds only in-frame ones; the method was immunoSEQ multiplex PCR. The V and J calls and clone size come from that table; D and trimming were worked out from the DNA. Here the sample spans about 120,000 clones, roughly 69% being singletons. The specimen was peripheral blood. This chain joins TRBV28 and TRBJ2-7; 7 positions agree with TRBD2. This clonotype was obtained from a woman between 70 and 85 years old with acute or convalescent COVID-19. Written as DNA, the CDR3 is TGTGCCAGCCCCCGGACTAGCTACGAGCAGTACTTC. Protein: CASPRTSYEQYF.